Listed below are T cell receptor beta chains from one sample, sequenced in a study of blood T cell repertoires in COVID-19. TCRdb's table, derived via immunoSEQ multiplex PCR, lists solely in-frame clones and lacks some. Of roughly 210,000 clones in the sample, approximately 90% were seen once. Sequencing used peripheral blood. The receptors were sampled from a man between 65 and 85 years old with acute or convalescent COVID-19. Each CDR3 is given with its conserved first and last residue. Rows give clone size only sometimes, using once, few, many, or a class for an expanded clone.

V: TRBV5-4; size: -; J: TRBJ2-2; CDR3: CASSLASGNTGELFF
V: TRBV5-4; size: -; J: TRBJ1-2; CDR3: CASNYRGWNYGYTF
V: TRBV2; size: -; J: TRBJ2-5; CDR3: CASSAAAGQETQYF
V: TRBV19; size: -; J: TRBJ1-5; CDR3: CASSIDRYYQPQHF
V: TRBV5-1; size: -; J: TRBJ1-3; CDR3: CASSPRQGAGGNTIYF
V: TRBV30; size: -; J: TRBJ1-5; CDR3: CAWSVGGDQPQHF
V: TRBV28; size: -; J: TRBJ1-2; CDR3: CASRPDSQPYGYTF
V: TRBV5-1; size: -; J: TRBJ2-5; CDR3: CASSLGSQQETQYF
V: TRBV23-1; size: -; J: TRBJ1-4; CDR3: CASTLLGTGGEKLFF
V: TRBV5-6; size: -; J: TRBJ2-7; CDR3: CASSLLGQSYEQYF
V: TRBV7-2; size: -; J: TRBJ2-1; CDR3: CASSLGGTSLEQFF
V: TRBV6-4; size: few; J: TRBJ2-3; CDR3: CASSETGGIDTQYF
V: TRBV18; size: -; J: TRBJ2-7; CDR3: CASSYDNYEQYF
V: TRBV5-1; size: few; J: TRBJ1-1; CDR3: CASSQSVGAGRVTEAFF
V: TRBV27; size: -; J: TRBJ1-1; CDR3: CASSFRGWNTEAFF
V: TRBV29-1; size: -; J: TRBJ1-2; CDR3: CSVIGQRGSYGYTF
V: TRBV29-1; size: -; J: TRBJ2-3; CDR3: CSVERQGPRALYRTDTQYF
V: TRBV12-3/TRBV12-4; size: -; J: TRBJ1-1; CDR3: CASSDTGVPEAFF
V: TRBV5-1; size: -; J: TRBJ2-2; CDR3: CASSWGTGGSSTGELFF
V: TRBV6-2/TRBV6-3; size: -; J: TRBJ2-5; CDR3: CASSYRGRDQETQYF
V: TRBV5-1; size: -; J: TRBJ2-2; CDR3: CAASSGSNTGELFF
V: TRBV19; size: -; J: TRBJ1-2; CDR3: CASSPLQGEYYGYTF
V: TRBV6-2/TRBV6-3; size: -; J: TRBJ2-7; CDR3: CASSYGSVSYEQYF
V: TRBV7-9; size: -; J: TRBJ1-2; CDR3: CASSWAMDGYTF
V: TRBV6-6; size: -; J: TRBJ1-2; CDR3: CASSSFGTVGYTF
V: TRBV6-5; size: -; J: TRBJ2-1; CDR3: CASSYGRGINEQFF
V: TRBV5-1; size: -; J: TRBJ2-7; CDR3: CASSSEDRGYEQYF
V: TRBV9; size: once; J: TRBJ1-1; CDR3: CASSPEGGVSTEAFF
V: TRBV2; size: -; J: TRBJ2-2; CDR3: CASSQGRGSTGELFF
V: TRBV15; size: -; J: TRBJ1-2; CDR3: CATSRDHPEGYTF
V: TRBV5-4; size: -; J: TRBJ1-5; CDR3: CASSLGDQPQHF